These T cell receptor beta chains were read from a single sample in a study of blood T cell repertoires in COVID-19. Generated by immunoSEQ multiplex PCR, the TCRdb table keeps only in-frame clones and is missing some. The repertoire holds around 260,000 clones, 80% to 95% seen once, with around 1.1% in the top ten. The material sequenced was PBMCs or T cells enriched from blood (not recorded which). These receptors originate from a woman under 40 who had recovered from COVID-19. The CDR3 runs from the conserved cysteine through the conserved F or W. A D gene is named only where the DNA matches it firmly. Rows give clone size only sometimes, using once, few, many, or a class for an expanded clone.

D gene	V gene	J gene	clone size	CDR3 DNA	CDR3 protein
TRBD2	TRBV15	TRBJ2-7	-	TGTGCCACCAGCAGAGATCAGCGGGACCGCGAGCAGTACTTC	CATSRDQRDREQYF
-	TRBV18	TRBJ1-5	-	TGTGCCAGCTCACCACCGGCAGGGTCGGACCAGCCCCAGCATTTT	CASSPPAGSDQPQHF
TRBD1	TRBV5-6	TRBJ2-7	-	TGTGCCAGCAGCTTACCTTACAGGGGTCAGTACGAGCAGTACTTC	CASSLPYRGQYEQYF
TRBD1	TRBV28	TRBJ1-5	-	TGTGCCAGCACCAGTGACAGGGGACGCAATCAGCCCCAGCATTTT	CASTSDRGRNQPQHF
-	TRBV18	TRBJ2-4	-	TGTGCCAGCTCACCGACCTCAGGGGAGGGGAACATTCAGTACTTC	CASSPTSGEGNIQYF
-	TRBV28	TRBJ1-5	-	TGTGCCAGCAAGCGGGGGGTCACAGGCTCTTTGGGGCCCCAGCATTTT	CASKRGVTGSLGPQHF
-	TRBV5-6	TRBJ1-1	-	TGTGCCAGCAGCGCCCCAGGGCCGAACACTGAAGCTTTCTTT	CASSAPGPNTEAFF
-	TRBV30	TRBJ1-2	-	TGTGCCTGTATATGGGGGGTTAGCTATGGCTACACCTTC	CACIWGVSYGYTF
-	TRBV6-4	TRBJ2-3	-	TGTGCCAGCAGTGATGGAACAGCAGATACGCAGTATTTT	CASSDGTADTQYF
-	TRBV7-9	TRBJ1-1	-	TGTGCCAGCAGCTTAATCCGGGGAGGGAACACTGAAGCTTTCTTT	CASSLIRGGNTEAFF
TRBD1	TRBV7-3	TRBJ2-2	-	TGTGCCAGCAGCTTACTTCAGAACCCCAGGACAGGGGGCACCGGGGAGCTGTTTTTT	CASSLLQNPRTGGTGELFF
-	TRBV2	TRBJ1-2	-	TGTGCCAGCAGTGACGGGGTTTATGGCTACACCTTC	CASSDGVYGYTF
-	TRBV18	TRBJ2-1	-	TGTGCCAGCTCAGATAGCGGTAGCTCCTACAATGAGCAGTTCTTC	CASSDSGSSYNEQFF
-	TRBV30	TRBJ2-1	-	TGTGCCTGGGGTAGCGCGGGTAGCTCCTACAATGAGCAGTTCTTC	CAWGSAGSSYNEQFF
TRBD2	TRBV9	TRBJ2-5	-	TGTGCCAGTAACCGGGCGGGAGAAGAGACCCAGTACTTC	CASNRAGEETQYF
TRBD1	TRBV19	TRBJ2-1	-	TGTGCCAGTACTCCAATGACAGGGACCTACAATGAGCAGTTCTTC	CASTPMTGTYNEQFF
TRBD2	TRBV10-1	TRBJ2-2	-	TGCGCCAGCAGAGCCGGGACTAGGTGGTTACGGACCGGGGAGCTGTTTTTT	CASRAGTRWLRTGELFF
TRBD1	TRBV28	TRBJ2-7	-	TGTGCCAGCAGTTTAGGGGAGGGACAGGGCTCCTACGAGCAGTACTTC	CASSLGEGQGSYEQYF
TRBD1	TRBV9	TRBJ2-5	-	TGTGCCAGCAGCGACGGACAGGCGGAAGAGACCCAGTACTTC	CASSDGQAEETQYF
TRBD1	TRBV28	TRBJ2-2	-	TGTGCCAGCAGTTCCCCACAGGGGTACACCGGGGAGCTGTTTTTT	CASSSPQGYTGELFF
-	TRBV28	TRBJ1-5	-	TGTGCCAGCATCCAGGGCATACAGGGTCAGCCCCAGCATTTT	CASIQGIQGQPQHF
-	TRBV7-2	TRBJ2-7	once	TGTGCCAGCAGCTTAGTGTTACAGGCAACCTACGAGCAGTACTTC	CASSLVLQATYEQYF
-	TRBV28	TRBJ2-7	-	TGTGCCAGCAGTCCAGCCCCATCCGGGGGAAGCTACGAGCAGTACTTC	CASSPAPSGGSYEQYF
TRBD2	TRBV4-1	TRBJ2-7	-	TGCGCCAGCAGCCAAAGAGCGGGAGAGGGGGAGCAGTACTTC	CASSQRAGEGEQYF
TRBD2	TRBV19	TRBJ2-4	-	TGTGCCACTAACTCGGGAGGGCGGGGCATTCAGTACTTC	CATNSGGRGIQYF
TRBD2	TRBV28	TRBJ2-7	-	TGTGCCAGCAGTTTAATCGGGGGGTTTAACGAGCAGTACTTC	CASSLIGGFNEQYF
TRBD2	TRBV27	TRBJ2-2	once	TGTGCCAGCAGTCCGCTCCCGACTAGCTACACCGGGGAGCTGTTTTTT	CASSPLPTSYTGELFF
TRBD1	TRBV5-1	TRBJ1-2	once	TGCGCCAGCAGCAGTGGGACAGGGGGTGACTATGGCTACACCTTC	CASSSGTGGDYGYTF
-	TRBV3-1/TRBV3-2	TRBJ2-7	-	TGTGCCAGCAGCCGAGACAGGACTAGTATTTACGAGCAGTACTTC	CASSRDRTSIYEQYF
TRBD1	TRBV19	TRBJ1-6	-	TGTGCCAGTAGTACCCTCGGGACAGACAATAATTCACCCCTCCACTTT	CASSTLGTDNNSPLHF
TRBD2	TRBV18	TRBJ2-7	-	TGTGCCAGCTCACCAGGCCTAGCGGGAACGGCCCAGCAGTACTTC	CASSPGLAGTAQQYF
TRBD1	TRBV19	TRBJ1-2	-	TGTGCCAGTAGTAGCCACCCCGGACAGGGAGGATATGGCTACACCTTC	CASSSHPGQGGYGYTF
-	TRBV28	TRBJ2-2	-	TGTGCCAGCAGTTTCTGGACAGCGAACACCGGGGAGCTGTTTTTT	CASSFWTANTGELFF
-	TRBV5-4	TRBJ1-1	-	TGTGCCAGCAGCTCGGACAGCGGTCGGCAGCAGAGTGAAGCTTTCTTT	CASSSDSGRQQSEAFF
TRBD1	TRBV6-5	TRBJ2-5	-	TGTGCCAGCAGTTACACTGGACAGGAAGAGACCCAGTACTTC	CASSYTGQEETQYF
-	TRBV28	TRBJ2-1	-	TGTGCCAGCAGTTTATCGGTTCTTCCCTACAATGAGCAGTTCTTC	CASSLSVLPYNEQFF
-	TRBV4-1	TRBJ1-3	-	TGCGCCAGCAGCCAAGATAATGGACATCTCGGAAACACCATATATTTT	CASSQDNGHLGNTIYF
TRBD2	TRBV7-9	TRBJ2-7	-	TGTGCCAGCAGCCTAAACCGACGAACGGGACTAGCGGGTCCCTACGAGCAGTACTTC	CASSLNRRTGLAGPYEQYF